This T cell receptor (beta chain) comes out of a study of cytomegalovirus exposure and HLA in healthy donors. 13 Jbeta primers and 60 Vbeta primers were used for the PCR. Method: immunoSEQ multiplex PCR; TCRdb's copy keeps in-frame clones and lacks some. Altogether around 99,000 clones are present, around three quarters being singletons, with the ten largest covering about 8%. The CDR3 is 13 residues long. The germline V and J ends were trimmed by 5 bases and 4 bases, with 8 bases remaining between them. Germline V CDR1 and CDR2: SGHTA, FQGTGA. The sample taken for sequencing was PBMCs. This clonotype was obtained from a man aged 25 to 40 in good health and CMV-seronegative. This chain joins TRBV7-3 and TRBJ2-2; no clear D gene. Here the CDR3 reads CASSPVITGELFF. CDR3 in DNA: TGTGCCAGCAGCCCTGTTATCACCGGGGAGCTGTTTTTT.